This T cell receptor (beta chain) was captured by sequencing in a study of shared clonotypes between healthy human individuals. Study context: Serving as donors were two women and a few men, whose ages spanned 18 to 49.

The material for each subset, its genomic DNA, was split evenly across several immunoSEQ plates. Produced via immunoSEQ multiplex PCR; TCRdb's table is partial and in-frame only. The profile shows under 600,000 clones, approximately 97% of them singletons. Among the donors, all were Caucasian adults who lived in Nashville, Tennessee. Specimen: naive CD4+ T cells sorted from blood. Indicated subset: CD45RA+ positively selected. This TCR came from a woman between 25 and 40 years old in good health.

The CDR3 DNA follows: TGCAGCGTGGGGGGACTCGGACAAGAGACCCAGTACTTC. Encoded protein: CSVGGLGQETQYF. The chain employs TRBV29-1 and TRBJ2-5; possibly TRBD2 for D (6 bases). This CDR3 is built from 13 residues. Germline V lookup: CDR1 SQVTM, CDR2 ANQGSEA. V dropped 6 bases and J dropped 2 bases, with 13 bases sitting between them.